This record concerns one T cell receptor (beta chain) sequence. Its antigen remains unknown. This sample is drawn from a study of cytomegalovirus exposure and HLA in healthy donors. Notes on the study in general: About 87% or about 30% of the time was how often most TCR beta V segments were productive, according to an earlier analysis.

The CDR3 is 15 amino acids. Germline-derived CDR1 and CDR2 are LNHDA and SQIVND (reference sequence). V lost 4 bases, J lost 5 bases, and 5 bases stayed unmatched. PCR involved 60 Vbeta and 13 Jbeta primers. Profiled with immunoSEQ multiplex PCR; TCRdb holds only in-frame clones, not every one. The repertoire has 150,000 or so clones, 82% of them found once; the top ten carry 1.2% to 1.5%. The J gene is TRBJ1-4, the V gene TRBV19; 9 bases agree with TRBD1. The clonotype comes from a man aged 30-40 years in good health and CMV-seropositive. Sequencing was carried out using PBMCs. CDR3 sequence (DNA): TGTGCCAGTAGTACACCGGGACAGGGCAATGAAAAACTGTTTTTT. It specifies CASSTPGQGNEKLFF.